This entry describes one TCR beta chain. Per the study methods: Amplified reference gene primers provided the basis for estimating nucleated cell counts. The assay was immunoSEQ multiplex PCR, and TCRdb's table has in-frame clones only and misses some. V, J and clone size derive from that table, while D and trimming were established from the DNA sequence. The data contain fewer than 250,000 clones, around 90% of them singletons. This specimen comes from a study of blood T cell repertoires in COVID-19. At the level of the study: Acute and convalescent COVID-19 specimens originated in the United States, Italy and Spain. In each case, the material was cDNA or gDNA derived from T cells, B-cell-depleted T cells, or PBMCs.

The V gene's germline CDR1 is SGHNT and CDR2 YENEEA. V lost 6 bases and J lost 1; bases outside the gene matches: 5. There are 15 residues in the CDR3. The rearrangement uses TRBV11-3 and TRBJ2-3, with 9 bases lining up with TRBD1. Sample: peripheral blood. This TCR derives from a man in his 70s with acute or convalescent COVID-19. CDR3 protein: CASSLDRGRTDTQYF. In DNA form, the CDR3 reads TGTGCCAGCAGTCTGGACAGGGGTCGCACAGATACGCAGTATTTT.